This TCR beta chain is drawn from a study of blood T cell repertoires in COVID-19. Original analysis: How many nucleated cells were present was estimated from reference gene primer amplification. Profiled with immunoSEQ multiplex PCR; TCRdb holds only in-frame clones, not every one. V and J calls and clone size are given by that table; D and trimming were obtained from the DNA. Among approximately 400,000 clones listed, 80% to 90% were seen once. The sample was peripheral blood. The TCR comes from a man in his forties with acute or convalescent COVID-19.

DNA of the CDR3: TGTGCCAGCAGCGGCTTGTCTCGGACATTGGGCTACACCTTC. It translates to CASSGLSRTLGYTF. This rearrangement joins TRBV7-9 to TRBJ1-2; D might be TRBD1 (5 bases). V was pared by 5 bases and J by 8 bases, with 18 bases between. CDR1 and CDR2 from the germline V gene are SEHNR and FQNEAQ (reference sequence). This CDR3 is built from 14 residues.